This TCR beta chain is from a study of blood T cells in healthy people across ages. Whole-study results and caveats: TCR beta diversity per million T cells fell roughly linearly with age. When set beside aged donors, long-lived donors presented more naive CD4+ cells and higher diversity.

Individuals who donated were healthy Caucasians from Russia aged roughly 6 to 100. Staff drew approximately 9.7 milliliters of peripheral blood from each donor. Together with a sample-barcoded 5' primer, a J-beta primer mix was included in a second PCR lasting roughly 6 to 12 cycles. TCRdb called the 5' RACE reads again in MiXCR, with one record for every CDR3 protein. The profile covers some 750,000 distinct CDR3 sequences, with about 24% appearing a single time and approximately 20% taken by the ten largest. Comment on this clonotype: The target antigen is unknown.

Germline V gene lookup returns CDR1 KGHSH and CDR2 LQKENI. V was pared by 8 bases and J by 3 bases, with 1 base of the junction left unmatched. The CDR3 has 13 amino acids. The receptor was isolated from a man aged 70 or older in good health. This sequence joins TRBV18 and TRBJ2-4; 10 nucleotides match TRBD1. Sequencing input: blood. The CDR3: CASGQGVKNIQYF. The CDR3 coding sequence is TGTGCCAGCGGACAGGGGGTCAAAAACATTCAGTACTTC.